Below are 7 T cell receptor beta chains sequenced from a single sample in a study of vaccination and CD4 T cells after COVID-19. With the Oncomine TCR Beta short-read assay, DNA from cultured CD4+ T cells was sequenced. Via MiXCR, TCRdb re-called the PCR reads, giving one row per CDR3 protein. The table records about 26,000 distinct CDR3 sequences, roughly 40% of them present only once. The time point: late sampling 161 to 241 days after vaccination in a few convalescent patients. Documented treatment: approximately nine-day PBMC culture with coronavirus spike peptide pools or control peptides (ViraFEST assay). Their antigen targets remain unknown. This specimen consisted of CD4+ T cells from blood, cultured in vitro, obtained about 7 months after SARS-CoV-2 vaccination. These receptors were obtained from a human donor who had recovered from COVID-19.

This clonotype has just one count. The gene calls are TRBV10-3 and TRBJ2-2, with D maybe TRBD1 (7 bases). V was trimmed by 11 bases and J by 7 bases, leaving 17 bases between them. CDR3 length: 13 residues. Germline-derived CDR1 and CDR2 are ENHRY and SYGVKD. DNA for the CDR3: TGTGCCGGAGGGACAGCGGATGGCGGGGAGCTGTTTTTT. Translated: CAGGTADGGELFF.

Regarding this clonotype: No conserved phenylalanine or tryptophan is present at the end of the CDR3, so a read error is the likely explanation. No DNA is shown, since the ends of the CDR3 on it are uncertain; the CDR3 is the one TCRdb lists. The rearrangement links TRBV7-9 to TRBJ2-1; the D call in the table, TRBD2, was not verified against the DNA. Including both end residues, the CDR3 is 12 amino acids long. Germline-derived CDR1 and CDR2 are SEHNR and FQNEAQ (reference sequence). CDR3 sequence: CASSLGPGLVFL.

This chain joins TRBV2 and TRBJ2-7; 10 bases map to TRBD2. The V gene end was trimmed by 2 bases and the J gene end by 6 bases; junction bases not matched to a gene: 4. The CDR3 is made up of 14 amino acids. Germline CDR1 reads SNHLY; CDR2 reads FYNNEI. This chain's CDR3 is CASSERTSGPEQYF. The CDR3 region has the DNA TGTGCCAGCAGTGAAAGGACTAGCGGACCCGAGCAGTACTTC. Based on the CDR3 plus reference TRBV2 and TRBJ2-7, the full variable domain is EPEVTQTPSHQVTQMGQEVILRCVPISNHLYFYWYRQILGQKVEFLVSFYNNEISEKSEIFDDQFSVERPDGSNFTLKIRSTKLEDSAMYFCASSERTSGPEQYFGPGTRLTVT.

Concerning this clonotype itself: Given a much more abundant clone one base away, this may be a read error. The chain has TRBV20-1 and TRBJ1-6; tentatively, D is TRBD1 (6 bases). The CDR3 spans 15 residues. V was clipped by 4 bases and J by 6 bases, with 16 bases between them. Per germline, CDR1 DFQATT and CDR2 SNEGSKA (reference sequence). As DNA, the CDR3 is TGCAGTGCTAAAGGGGGGGCGGGGGCTAATTCACCCCTCCACTTT. Translation gives CSAKGGAGANSPLHF.

This chain joins TRBV20-1 and TRBJ2-5, with TRBD2 identical over 11 bases. With 4 bases clipped from V and 1 base from J, the junction kept 5 bases outside the gene matches. Germline CDR1 DFQATT, CDR2 SNEGSKA (reference sequence). This CDR3 is 15 amino acids long. The CDR3 region is CSAKPTSGIQETQYF. The DNA for the CDR3 is TGCAGTGCTAAGCCGACTAGCGGGATCCAAGAGACCCAGTACTTC.

This sequence joins TRBV28 and TRBJ2-7, with D hard to call. CDR3 length equals 16 residues. The germline V and J ends were trimmed by 4 bases and 4 bases, with 20 bases remaining between them. CDR1 and CDR2 (germline): MDHEN, SYDVKM. Here the CDR3 DNA reads TGTGCCAGCAGTTCCCCATCACACAGTGTAGGATACGAGCAGTACTTC. Translating it yields CASSSPSHSVGYEQYF.

This clonotype was counted a single time. The chain is built from TRBV2 and TRBJ1-5; D call uncertain. The CDR3 consists of 13 residues. CDR1 and CDR2 from the germline V gene are SNHLY and FYNNEI. Trimming shortened V by 3 bases and J by 5 bases, and 8 bases separated the two germline ends. The CDR3 spells CASSDMWDQPQHF. The CDR3 region has the DNA TGTGCCAGCAGTGATATGTGGGATCAGCCCCAGCATTTT.